The 20 T cell receptor beta chains in this list originate from one sample, sequenced in a study of shared clonotypes between healthy human individuals. Here immunoSEQ multiplex PCR was the method, and the copy in TCRdb shows in-frame clones only, minus some. This repertoire shows some 1.5 million clones, around 97% found once; its top ten account for over 1%. Sample: naive CD4+ T cells sorted from blood. This sample's subset: CD45RA+ positively selected. Source of these receptors: a man younger than 40 in good health.

This clone was seen once. The chain links TRBV4-1 to TRBJ1-2, with unresolved D. With 1 base removed from V and 7 bases from J, the gap between germline ends came to 13 bases. The germline V gene encodes CDR1 MGHRA and CDR2 YSYEKL. This CDR3 region has 14 residues. CDR3 in DNA: TGCGCCAGCAGCCAAGTTTCCCCCCTACGTGGCTACACCTTC. This sequence encodes CASSQVSPLRGYTF.

This rearrangement joins TRBV9 to TRBJ1-1, with D tentatively TRBD1 (6 bases). Trimming cost V 7 bases and J 2 bases, with 15 bases left between them. Germline V CDR1 and CDR2: SGDLS, YYNGEE. This CDR3 region has 14 residues. DNA for the CDR3: TGTGCCAGCTCACGCAACAGGGTTAACACTGAAGCTTTCTTT. Its protein is CASSRNRVNTEAFF.

This sequence joins TRBV13 and TRBJ2-3, with 8 bases identical to TRBD2. Germline V gene sequence: CDR1 PRHDT, CDR2 FYEKMQ (reference sequence). With V trimmed by 2 bases and J by 0 bases, 4 bases remained unmatched. The CDR3 totals 16 residues. This CDR3 reads CASSLRAGVSTDTQYF. The CDR3 DNA sequence: TGTGCCAGCAGCTTACGAGCGGGAGTTAGCACAGATACGCAGTATTTT.

The chain uses TRBV2 and TRBJ2-7; no reliable D call. Trimming removed 7 bases from V and 3 bases from J, with 16 bases in between. Germline values: CDR1 SNHLY, CDR2 FYNNEI. The CDR3 contains 14 residues. CDR3 sequence (DNA): TGTGCCAGCATGGTTCTAGGAGTTAACTACGAGCAGTACTTC. Its translation is CASMVLGVNYEQYF. The full variable domain, its missing parts supplied by reference TRBV2 and TRBJ2-7, is EPEVTQTPSHQVTQMGQEVILRCVPISNHLYFYWYRQILGQKVEFLVSFYNNEISEKSEIFDDQFSVERPDGSNFTLKIRSTKLEDSAMYFCASMVLGVNYEQYFGPGTRLTVT.

This chain joins TRBV10-3 and TRBJ2-1, with D unresolved. Germline CDR1 ENHRY, CDR2 SYGVKD. The CDR3 extends over 13 amino acids. V was clipped by 2 bases and J by 3 bases, with 5 bases between them. The CDR3 nucleotides are TGTGCCATCAGTGAGCCTCTCTACAATGAGCAGTTCTTC. It encodes CAISEPLYNEQFF.

A remark on this clone: Other DNA sequences in the sample encode the same CDR3. The gene calls are TRBV5-1 and TRBJ1-5; 9 nucleotides agree with TRBD1. V was pared by 1 base and J by 3 bases, with 2 bases of the junction left unmatched. CDR1 and CDR2 from the germline V gene are SGHRS and YFSETQ. The CDR3 consists of 15 residues. The CDR3 DNA is TGCGCCAGCAGCTTGACAGGGGGCTCCAATCAGCCCCAGCATTTT. Protein sequence: CASSLTGGSNQPQHF.

The chain is built from TRBV5-1 and TRBJ2-1; D call uncertain. Germline CDR1 and CDR2: SGHRS and YFSETQ. This CDR3 has 14 residues. Trimming stripped 4 bases from V and 4 bases from J, with 12 bases between. CDR3 sequence: CASSPAGPYNEQFF. CDR3 in DNA: TGCGCCAGCAGCCCCGCAGGTCCTTACAATGAGCAGTTCTTC.

Here the CDR3 DNA reads TGCGCCAGCAGTGAGACGGCCTGGCGGGAGGGGATAGATACGCAGTATTTT. Translating it yields CASSETAWREGIDTQYF. The V gene is TRBV10-1, the J gene TRBJ2-3; 9 bases align to TRBD2. The germline V gene has CDR1 WNHNN and CDR2 SYGVQD (reference sequence). This CDR3 is 17 amino acids long. V trimming: 2 bases; J trimming: 5 bases; junction bases outside the gene matches: 11.

This CDR3 reads CSSGGAGETQYF. Here the CDR3 DNA reads TGCAGTTCTGGGGGCGCGGGGGAGACCCAGTACTTC. The chain has TRBV29-1 and TRBJ2-5, with D tentatively TRBD1 or TRBD2 (6 bases each). The germline CDR1 and CDR2 sequences are SQVTM and ANQGSEA. This CDR3 is built from 12 residues.

The rearrangement links TRBV30 to TRBJ2-3; the D is unclear. The V gene lost 3 bases and the J gene lost 11 bases, with 12 bases spanning the gap. CDR1 is GTSNPN, CDR2 SVGIG, per germline (reference sequence). The CDR3 loop spans 11 amino acids. The CDR3 bases are TGTGCCTGGAGCCCTTTGGTTAGGCAGTATTTT. This sequence encodes CAWSPLVRQYF.

V gene TRBV7-2 combines with J gene TRBJ2-7, with unresolved D. The CDR3 covers 15 residues. V shed 5 bases and J shed 6 bases, with 20 bases lying between them. Looked up from germline, CDR1 is SGHTA and CDR2 is FQGNSA. CDR3 in DNA: TGTGCCAGCAGCCGCCGTGGCCTGCCCGATCCCGAGCAGTACTTC. Translation: CASSRRGLPDPEQYF.

This rearrangement joins TRBV11-2 to TRBJ2-7; possible D gene TRBD2, 6 bases. Between the trimmed V and J ends, which lost 5 bases and 2 bases, there was a span of 10 bases. There are 13 residues in the CDR3. Per germline, CDR1 SGHAT and CDR2 FQNNGV. CDR3 nucleotide sequence: TGTGCCAGCAGCCCGCGGGGAACCTACGAGCAGTACTTC. It is translated as CASSPRGTYEQYF.

J is TRBJ1-1 and V is TRBV5-1, with 9 bases matching TRBD1. V trimming: 3 bases; J trimming: 7 bases; junction bases outside the gene matches: 10. The CDR3 is made up of 15 amino acids. Germline-derived CDR1 and CDR2 are SGHRS and YFSETQ. As DNA, the CDR3 is TGCGCCAGCAGCTCCGGACAGGGGATCTCCTATGAAGCTTTCTTT. It specifies CASSSGQGISYEAFF. The full variable domain, rest sourced from reference TRBV5-1 and TRBJ1-1, is KAGVTQTPRYLIKTRGQQVTLSCSPISGHRSVSWYQQTPGQGLQFLFEYFSETQRNKGNFPGRFSGRQFSNSRSEMNVSTLELGDSALYLCASSSGQGISYEAFFGQGTRLTVV.

The chain couples TRBV28 to TRBJ2-7; perhaps TRBD2 as D (5 bases). Germline assignment: CDR1 MDHEN and CDR2 SYDVKM. The CDR3 sequence is 14 residues long. Trimming cost V 6 bases and J 6 bases, with 18 bases left between them. CDR3 amino acids: CASRSETRGGEQYF. The CDR3 DNA follows: TGTGCCAGCAGGTCCGAGACGCGCGGAGGCGAGCAGTACTTC.

This chain links TRBV6-1 with TRBJ2-7; no clear D gene. Germline V gene lookup returns CDR1 MNHNS and CDR2 SASEGT. Deletions cut 4 bases from V and 1 base from J, with 17 bases between. CDR3 length: 16 amino acids. This CDR3 is CASSVFSTASSYEQYF. In nucleotides, the CDR3 is TGTGCCAGCAGTGTCTTCAGCACAGCTTCTTCCTACGAGCAGTACTTC.

A few counts support this clone. Written as DNA, the CDR3 is TGTGCCAGCAGCTTAGGGAAAATGAACACTGAAGCTTTCTTT. Its protein is CASSLGKMNTEAFF. The rearrangement links TRBV7-9 to TRBJ1-1; D remains ambiguous. The CDR3 is 14 amino acids. V lost 1 base and J lost 0, with 6 bases in between. Germline lookup yields CDR1 SEHNR and CDR2 FQNEAQ (reference sequence). Filled out from reference TRBV7-9 and TRBJ1-1, the complete variable domain reads DTGVSQNPRHKITKRGQNVTFRCDPISEHNRLYWYRQTLGQGPEFLTYFQNEAQLEKSRLLSDRFSAERPKGSFSTLEIQRTEQGDSAMYLCASSLGKMNTEAFFGQGTRLTVV.

The chain couples TRBV19 to TRBJ2-1; D is uncertain. Germline V lookup: CDR1 LNHDA, CDR2 SQIVND (reference sequence). With 8 bases removed from V and 5 bases from J, the gap between germline ends came to 10 bases. There are 12 residues in the CDR3. CDR3 residues: CASGRTNNEQFF. The CDR3, as DNA: TGTGCCAGTGGGCGAACGAACAATGAGCAGTTCTTC. Full variable domain (rest looked up from reference TRBV19 and TRBJ2-1): DGGITQSPKYLFRKEGQNVTLSCEQNLNHDAMYWYRQDPGQGLRLIYYSQIVNDFQKGDIAEGYSVSREKKESFPLTVTSAQKNPTAFYLCASGRTNNEQFFGPGTRLTVL.

V usage is TRBV5-1 and J usage is TRBJ1-1, with 9 bases identical to TRBD1. Per germline, CDR1 SGHRS and CDR2 YFSETQ. This CDR3 is 15 amino acids long. V gave up 0 bases and J gave up 6 bases; unmatched junction bases: 6. The CDR3 region is CASSLEGTGIAEAFF. DNA for the CDR3: TGCGCCAGCAGCTTGGAGGGGACAGGGATTGCTGAAGCTTTCTTT.

The chain employs TRBV7-8 and TRBJ2-7; tentative D call: TRBD2 (5 bases). Trimming stripped 3 bases from V and 6 bases from J, with 12 bases between. This CDR3 is 13 amino acids long. Looked up from germline, CDR1 is SGHVS and CDR2 is FQNEAQ. CDR3 sequence reads: CASSLGRAGEQYF. CDR3 bases: TGTGCCAGCAGCTTGGGCCGCGCGGGCGAGCAGTACTTC.

The V call is TRBV5-4, the J call TRBJ1-1; possibly TRBD1 for D (5 bases). Germline V gene lookup returns CDR1 SGHNT and CDR2 YYREEE (reference sequence). V was clipped by 5 bases and J by 1 base, with 12 bases between them. This CDR3 comprises 14 residues. CDR3 protein: CASSREGSNTEAFF. The DNA for the CDR3 is TGTGCCAGCAGTCGTGAGGGGTCGAACACTGAAGCTTTCTTT.